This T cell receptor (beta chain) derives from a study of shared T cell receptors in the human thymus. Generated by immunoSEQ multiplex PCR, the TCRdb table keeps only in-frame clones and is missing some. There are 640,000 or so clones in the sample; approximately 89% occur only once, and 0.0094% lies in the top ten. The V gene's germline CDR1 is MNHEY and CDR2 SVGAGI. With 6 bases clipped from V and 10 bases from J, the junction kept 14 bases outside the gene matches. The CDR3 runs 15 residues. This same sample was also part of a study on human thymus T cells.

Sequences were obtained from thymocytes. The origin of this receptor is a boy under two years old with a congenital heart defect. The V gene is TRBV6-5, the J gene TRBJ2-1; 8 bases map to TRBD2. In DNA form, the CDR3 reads TGTGCCAGCAGACCTCCAATAGCGGGAAAGGACGAGCAGTTCTTC. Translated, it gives CASRPPIAGKDEQFF.